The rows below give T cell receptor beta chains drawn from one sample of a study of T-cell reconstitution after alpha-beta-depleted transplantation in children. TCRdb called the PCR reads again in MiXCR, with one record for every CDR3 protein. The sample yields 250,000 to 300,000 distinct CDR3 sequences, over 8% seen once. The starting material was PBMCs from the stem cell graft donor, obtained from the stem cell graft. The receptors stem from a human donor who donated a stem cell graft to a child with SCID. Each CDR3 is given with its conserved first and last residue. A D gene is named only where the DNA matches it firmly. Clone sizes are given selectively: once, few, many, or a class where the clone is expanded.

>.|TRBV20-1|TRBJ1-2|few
CSARVQGFLGYTF
TGCAGTGCTAGAGTACAGGGCTTCCTGGGCTACACCTTC
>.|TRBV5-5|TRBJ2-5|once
CASSLSPGPQETQYF
TGTGCCAGCAGCTTGTCCCCGGGACCGCAAGAGACCCAGTACTTC
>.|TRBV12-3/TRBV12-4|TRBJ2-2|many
CASSPQNTGELFF
TGTGCCAGCAGTCCTCAGAACACCGGGGAGCTGTTTTTT
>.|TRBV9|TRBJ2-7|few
CASSAGQSYEQYF
TGTGCCAGCAGCGCCGGACAGTCCTACGAGCAGTACTTC
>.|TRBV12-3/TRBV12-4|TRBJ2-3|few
CASSLSVANTDTQYF
TGTGCCAGCAGTTTATCGGTCGCGAACACAGATACGCAGTATTTT
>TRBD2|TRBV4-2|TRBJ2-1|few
CASSQGERGGHGNEQFF
TGTGCCAGCAGCCAAGGCGAGCGGGGGGGCCACGGAAATGAGCAGTTCTTC
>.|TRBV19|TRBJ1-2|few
CASRGRDGHNYGYTF
TGTGCCAGTAGAGGCCGGGACGGACATAACTATGGCTACACCTTC
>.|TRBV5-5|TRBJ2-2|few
CASNLGGSFTGELFF
TGTGCCAGCAACCTTGGTGGGAGCTTCACCGGGGAGCTGTTTTTT
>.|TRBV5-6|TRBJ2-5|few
CASSLGLSTQETQYF
TGTGCCAGCAGCTTGGGTCTATCGACACAAGAGACCCAGTACTTC
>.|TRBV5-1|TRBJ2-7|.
CASSKGTVYEQYF
TGCGCCAGCAGCAAGGGGACCGTCTACGAGCAGTACTTC